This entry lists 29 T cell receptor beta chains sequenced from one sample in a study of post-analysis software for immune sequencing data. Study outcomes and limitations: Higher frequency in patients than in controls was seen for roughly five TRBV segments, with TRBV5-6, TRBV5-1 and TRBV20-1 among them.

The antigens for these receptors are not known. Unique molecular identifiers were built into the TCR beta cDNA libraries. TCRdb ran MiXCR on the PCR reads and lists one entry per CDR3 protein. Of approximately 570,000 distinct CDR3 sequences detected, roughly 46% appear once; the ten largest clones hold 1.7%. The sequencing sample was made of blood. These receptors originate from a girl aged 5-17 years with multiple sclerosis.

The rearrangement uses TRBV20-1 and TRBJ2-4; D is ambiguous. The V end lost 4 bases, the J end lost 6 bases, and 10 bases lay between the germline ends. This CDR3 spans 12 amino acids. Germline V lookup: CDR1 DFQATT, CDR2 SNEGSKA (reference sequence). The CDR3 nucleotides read TGCAGTGCTAAGGCACCGGGAAACATTCAGTACTTC. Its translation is CSAKAPGNIQYF.

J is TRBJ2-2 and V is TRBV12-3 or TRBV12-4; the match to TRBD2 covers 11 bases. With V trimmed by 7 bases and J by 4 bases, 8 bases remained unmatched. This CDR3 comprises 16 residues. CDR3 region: CASTSGLAGRTGELFF. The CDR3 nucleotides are TGTGCCAGCACTTCCGGACTAGCGGGTCGCACCGGGGAGCTGTTTTTT.

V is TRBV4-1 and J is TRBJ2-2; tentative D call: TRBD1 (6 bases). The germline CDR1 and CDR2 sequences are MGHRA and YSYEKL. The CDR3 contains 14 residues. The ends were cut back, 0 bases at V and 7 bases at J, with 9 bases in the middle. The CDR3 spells CASSQDQTGGELFF. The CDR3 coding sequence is TGCGCCAGCAGCCAAGATCAGACAGGCGGGGAGCTGTTTTTT.

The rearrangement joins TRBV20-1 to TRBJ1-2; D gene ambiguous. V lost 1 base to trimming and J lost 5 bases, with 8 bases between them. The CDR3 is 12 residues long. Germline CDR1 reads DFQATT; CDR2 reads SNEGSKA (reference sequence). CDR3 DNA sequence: TGCAGTGCTAGAGTCCGAGGTTATGGCTACACCTTC. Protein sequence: CSARVRGYGYTF.

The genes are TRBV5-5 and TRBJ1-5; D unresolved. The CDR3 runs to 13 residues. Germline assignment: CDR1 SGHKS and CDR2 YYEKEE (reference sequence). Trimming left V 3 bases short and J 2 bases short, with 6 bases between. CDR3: CASSSKGNQPQHF. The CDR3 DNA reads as TGTGCCAGCAGCTCCAAGGGCAATCAGCCCCAGCATTTT.

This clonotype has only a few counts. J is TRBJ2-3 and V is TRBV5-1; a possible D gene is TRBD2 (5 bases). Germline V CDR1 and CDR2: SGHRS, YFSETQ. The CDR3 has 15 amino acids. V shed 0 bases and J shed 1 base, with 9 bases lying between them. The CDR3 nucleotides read TGCGCCAGCAGCTTGGAGGATAGCGGCACAGATACGCAGTATTTT. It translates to CASSLEDSGTDTQYF.

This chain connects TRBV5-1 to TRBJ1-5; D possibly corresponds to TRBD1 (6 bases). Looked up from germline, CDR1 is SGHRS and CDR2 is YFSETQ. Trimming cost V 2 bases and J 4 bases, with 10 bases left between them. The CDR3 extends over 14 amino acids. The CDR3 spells CASSLAGQNQPQHF. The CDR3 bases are TGCGCCAGCAGCTTAGCCGGACAGAATCAGCCCCAGCATTTT.

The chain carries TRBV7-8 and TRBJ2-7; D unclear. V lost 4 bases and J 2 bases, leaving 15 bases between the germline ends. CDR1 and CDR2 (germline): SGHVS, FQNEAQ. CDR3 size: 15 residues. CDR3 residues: CASSSPTTRPYEQYF. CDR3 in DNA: TGTGCCAGCAGCTCGCCGACCACCAGGCCCTACGAGCAGTACTTC.

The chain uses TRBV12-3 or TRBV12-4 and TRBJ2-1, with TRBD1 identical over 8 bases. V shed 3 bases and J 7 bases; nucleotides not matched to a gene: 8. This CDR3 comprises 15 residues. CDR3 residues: CASSFPRQGINEQFF. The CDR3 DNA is TGTGCCAGCAGTTTTCCGAGACAGGGGATTAATGAGCAGTTCTTC.

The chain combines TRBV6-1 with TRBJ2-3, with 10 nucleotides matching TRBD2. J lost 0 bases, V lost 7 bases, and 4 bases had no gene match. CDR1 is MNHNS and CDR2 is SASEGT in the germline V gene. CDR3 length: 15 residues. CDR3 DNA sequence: TGTGCCAGCAAACGTAGCGGGAGGAGCACAGATACGCAGTATTTT. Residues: CASKRSGRSTDTQYF.

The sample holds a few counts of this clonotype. The CDR3 region is CASSQTLHEQYF. DNA for the CDR3: TGTGCCAGCAGCCAAACCCTCCACGAGCAGTACTTC. The rearrangement links TRBV7-8 to TRBJ2-7, with D uncertain. Looked up from germline, CDR1 is SGHVS and CDR2 is FQNEAQ. Trimming removed 5 bases at V and 5 bases at J, with 10 bases between. The CDR3 runs to 12 residues.

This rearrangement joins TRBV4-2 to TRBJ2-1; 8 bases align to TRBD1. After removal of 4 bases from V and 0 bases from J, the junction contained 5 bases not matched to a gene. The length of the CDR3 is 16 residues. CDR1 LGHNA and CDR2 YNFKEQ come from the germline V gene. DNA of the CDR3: TGTGCCAGCAGCCTAGCCGGGACAGGCTCCTACAATGAGCAGTTCTTC. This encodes CASSLAGTGSYNEQFF.

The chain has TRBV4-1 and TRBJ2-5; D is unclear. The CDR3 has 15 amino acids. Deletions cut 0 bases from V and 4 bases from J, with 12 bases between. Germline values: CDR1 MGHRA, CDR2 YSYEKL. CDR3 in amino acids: CASSQDSARLETQYF. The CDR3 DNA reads TGCGCCAGCAGCCAAGATTCCGCGAGGTTAGAGACCCAGTACTTC.

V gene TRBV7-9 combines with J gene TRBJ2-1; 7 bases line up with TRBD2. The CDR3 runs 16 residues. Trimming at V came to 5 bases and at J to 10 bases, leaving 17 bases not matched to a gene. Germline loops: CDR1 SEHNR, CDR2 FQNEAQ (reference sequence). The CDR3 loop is CASSPYGRLAEVEQFF. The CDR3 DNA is TGTGCCAGCAGCCCTTACGGTCGCCTAGCGGAGGTCGAGCAGTTCTTC.

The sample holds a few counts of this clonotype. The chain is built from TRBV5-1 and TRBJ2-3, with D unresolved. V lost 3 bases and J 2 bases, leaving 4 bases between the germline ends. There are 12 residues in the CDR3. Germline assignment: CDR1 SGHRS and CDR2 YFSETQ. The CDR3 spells CASSYATDTQYF. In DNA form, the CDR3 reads TGCGCCAGCAGCTACGCCACAGATACGCAGTATTTT.

The CDR3 here is CASGLVLASGNEGGYTF. The DNA of the CDR3 is TGTGCTAGTGGTTTGGTACTAGCCTCGGGAAATGAGGGCGGCTACACCTTC. This sequence joins TRBV12-5 and TRBJ1-2; D not certain. CDR3 length: 17 amino acids. The V gene's germline CDR1 is LGHNT and CDR2 FRNRAP. V was cut by 0 bases and J by 8 bases, with 22 bases left in between.

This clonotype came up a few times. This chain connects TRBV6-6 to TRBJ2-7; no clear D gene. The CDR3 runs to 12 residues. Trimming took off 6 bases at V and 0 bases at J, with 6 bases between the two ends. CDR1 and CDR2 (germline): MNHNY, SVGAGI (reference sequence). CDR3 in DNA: TGTGCCAGCAGGGTGGCCTCCTACGAGCAGTACTTC. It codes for CASRVASYEQYF.

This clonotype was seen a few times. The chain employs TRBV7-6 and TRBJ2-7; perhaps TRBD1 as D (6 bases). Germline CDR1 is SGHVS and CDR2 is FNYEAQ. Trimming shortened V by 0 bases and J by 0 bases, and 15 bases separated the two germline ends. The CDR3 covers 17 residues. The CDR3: CASSLAWKGGTSYEQYF. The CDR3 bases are TGTGCCAGCAGCTTAGCCTGGAAAGGGGGAACCTCCTACGAGCAGTACTTC.

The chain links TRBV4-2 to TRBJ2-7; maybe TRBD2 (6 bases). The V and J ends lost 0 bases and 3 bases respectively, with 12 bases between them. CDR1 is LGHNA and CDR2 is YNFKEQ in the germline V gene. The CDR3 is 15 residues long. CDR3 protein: CASSQEWAEGYEQYF. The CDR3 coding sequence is TGTGCCAGCAGCCAAGAATGGGCGGAGGGCTACGAGCAGTACTTC.

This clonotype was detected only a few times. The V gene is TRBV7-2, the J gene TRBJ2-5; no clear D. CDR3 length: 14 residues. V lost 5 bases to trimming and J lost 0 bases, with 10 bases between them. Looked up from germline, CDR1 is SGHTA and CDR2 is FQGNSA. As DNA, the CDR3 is TGTGCCAGCAGCCTCACTACCTACCAAGAGACCCAGTACTTC. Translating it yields CASSLTTYQETQYF.

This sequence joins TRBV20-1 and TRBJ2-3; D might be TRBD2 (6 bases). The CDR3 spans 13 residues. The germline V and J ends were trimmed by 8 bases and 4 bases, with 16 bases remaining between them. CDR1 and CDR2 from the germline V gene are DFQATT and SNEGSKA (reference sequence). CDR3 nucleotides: TGCAGTAACGCGGGCGGGACCCCAGATACGCAGTATTTT. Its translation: CSNAGGTPDTQYF.

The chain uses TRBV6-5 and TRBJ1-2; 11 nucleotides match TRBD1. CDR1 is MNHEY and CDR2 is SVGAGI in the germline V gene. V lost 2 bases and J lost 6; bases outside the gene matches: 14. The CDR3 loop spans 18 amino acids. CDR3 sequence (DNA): TGTGCCAGCAGTTACCTTTTGGACAGGGGGCAAGGGAGGAATGGCTACACCTTC. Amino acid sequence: CASSYLLDRGQGRNGYTF.

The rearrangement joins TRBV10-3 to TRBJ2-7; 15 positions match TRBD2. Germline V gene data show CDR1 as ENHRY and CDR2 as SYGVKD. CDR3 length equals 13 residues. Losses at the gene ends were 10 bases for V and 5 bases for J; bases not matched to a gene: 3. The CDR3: CATGLAGGNEQYF. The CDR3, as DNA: TGTGCCACCGGACTAGCGGGGGGGAACGAGCAGTACTTC.

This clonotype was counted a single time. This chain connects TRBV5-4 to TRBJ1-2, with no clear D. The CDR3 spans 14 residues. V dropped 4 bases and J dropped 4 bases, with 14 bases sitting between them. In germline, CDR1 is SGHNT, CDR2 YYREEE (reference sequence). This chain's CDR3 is CASSEQRHIYGYTF. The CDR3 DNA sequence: TGTGCCAGCAGCGAACAGAGACATATCTATGGCTACACCTTC. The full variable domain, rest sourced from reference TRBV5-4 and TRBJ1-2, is ETGVTQSPTHLIKTRGQQVTLRCSSQSGHNTVSWYQQALGQGPQFIFQYYREEENGRGNFPPRFSGLQFPNYSSELNVNALELDDSALYLCASSEQRHIYGYTFGSGTRLTVV.

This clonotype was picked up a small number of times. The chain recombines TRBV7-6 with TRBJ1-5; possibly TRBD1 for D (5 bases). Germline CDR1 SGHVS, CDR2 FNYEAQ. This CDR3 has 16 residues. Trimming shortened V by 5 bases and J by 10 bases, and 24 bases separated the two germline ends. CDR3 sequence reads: CASSPRTSGAEEPQHF. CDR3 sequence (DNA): TGTGCCAGCAGCCCCCGGACTAGCGGGGCTGAGGAACCCCAGCATTTT.

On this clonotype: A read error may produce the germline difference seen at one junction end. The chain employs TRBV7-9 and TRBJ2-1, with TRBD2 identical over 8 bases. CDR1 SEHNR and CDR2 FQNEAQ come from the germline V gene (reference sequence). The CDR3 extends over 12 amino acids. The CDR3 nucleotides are TGTGCCGGCAGTTTCCGGGGGGGTGAGCAGTTCTTC. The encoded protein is CAGSFRGGEQFF.

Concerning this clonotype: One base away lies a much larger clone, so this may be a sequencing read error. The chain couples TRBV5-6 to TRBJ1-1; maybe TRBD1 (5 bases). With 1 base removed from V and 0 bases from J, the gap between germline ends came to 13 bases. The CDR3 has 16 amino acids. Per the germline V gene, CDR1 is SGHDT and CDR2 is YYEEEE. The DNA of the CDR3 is TGTGCCAGCAGCTTGCCCCCGACAGCGATGAACACTGAAGCTTTCTTT. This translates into CASSLPPTAMNTEAFF.

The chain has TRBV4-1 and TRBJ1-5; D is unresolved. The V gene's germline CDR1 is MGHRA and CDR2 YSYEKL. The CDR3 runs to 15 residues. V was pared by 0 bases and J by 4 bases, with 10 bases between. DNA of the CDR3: TGCGCCAGCAGCCAAGATGCGGGGAATAATCAGCCCCAGCATTTT. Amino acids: CASSQDAGNNQPQHF.

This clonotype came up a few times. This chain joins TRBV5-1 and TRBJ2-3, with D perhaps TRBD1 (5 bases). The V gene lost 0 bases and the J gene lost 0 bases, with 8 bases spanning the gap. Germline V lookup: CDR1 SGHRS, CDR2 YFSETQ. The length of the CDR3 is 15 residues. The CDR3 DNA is TGCGCCAGCAGCTTGGTTCAGGGAAGCACAGATACGCAGTATTTT. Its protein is CASSLVQGSTDTQYF.